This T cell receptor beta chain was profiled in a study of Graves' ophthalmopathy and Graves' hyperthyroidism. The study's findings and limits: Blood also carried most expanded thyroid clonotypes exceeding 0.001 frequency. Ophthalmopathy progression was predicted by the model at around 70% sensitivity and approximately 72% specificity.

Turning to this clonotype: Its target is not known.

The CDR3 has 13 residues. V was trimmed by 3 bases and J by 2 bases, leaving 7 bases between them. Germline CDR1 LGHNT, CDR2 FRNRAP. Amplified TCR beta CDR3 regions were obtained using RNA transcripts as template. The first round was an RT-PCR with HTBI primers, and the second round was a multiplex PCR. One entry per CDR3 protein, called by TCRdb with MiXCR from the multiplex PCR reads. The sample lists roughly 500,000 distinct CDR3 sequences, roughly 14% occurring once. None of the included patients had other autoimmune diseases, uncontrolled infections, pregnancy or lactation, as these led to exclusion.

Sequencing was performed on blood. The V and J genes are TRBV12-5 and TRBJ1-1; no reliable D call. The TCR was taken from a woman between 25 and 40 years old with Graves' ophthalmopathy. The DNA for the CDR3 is TGTGCTAGTGGTTTCGGCGCAAACACTGAAGCTTTCTTT. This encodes CASGFGANTEAFF.